This TCR beta chain was documented in a study of T cell responses to AZD1222 COVID-19 vaccine. Study-wide points: The span of vaccine-associated CD4 TCRs extended across spike, with dominance at 160-218 and 743-854.

Assay used: immunoSEQ multiplex PCR; TCRdb lists only in-frame clones, some missing. The sample records some 120,000 clones, around nine tenths being singletons. A word on this clone: Its cognate antigen is unknown. Sequence at one end of the junction differs from germline and may be a read error.

There are 11 residues in the CDR3. This sequence joins TRBV12-3 or TRBV12-4 and TRBJ1-6; TRBD1 might be the D (5 bases). The clonotype was recovered from an adult in good health. The sequenced sample was peripheral blood, obtained on day 0 of AZD1222 vaccination. The CDR3 sequence is CASSLGRETYF. CDR3 coding DNA: TGTGCCAGCAGTTTGGGCAGGGAGACATACTTT.